This TCR beta chain was captured in a study of CD8 T cells in Susac syndrome. About 0.45 to 1 ug RNA was reverse transcribed with random hexamers. Each CDR3 protein is one row after TCRdb ran MiXCR on the immunoSEQ multiplex PCR reads. Of 95,000 to 150,000 distinct CDR3 sequences listed, roughly 95% are singletons. V lost 7 bases and J lost 3, with 18 bases in between. This CDR3 spans 15 amino acids. The germline CDR1 and CDR2 sequences are MDHEN and SYDVKM. This receptor was identified in a human donor with Susac syndrome. This chain connects TRBV28 to TRBJ1-2, with D hard to call. Sequencing was performed on CD4+ T cells from PBMCs. DNA for the CDR3: TGTGCCAGCATTATGGCCTCTACCTGGGACTATGGCTACACCTTC. Translated: CASIMASTWDYGYTF.